This TCR beta chain was observed in a study of CD8 T cells in ankylosing spondylitis. Study results and limitations: About 8 highly homologous variants made up a TCR beta motif that seemed to typify ankylosing spondylitis blood.

Regarding this clonotype: The antigen is not known.

A quantitative 5'-RACE method, one with molecular barcodes, was used to make TCR beta libraries. TCRdb re-called the 5' RACE reads through MiXCR, storing one row per CDR3 protein. The data hold some 200,000 distinct CDR3 sequences, with around 13% observed a single time. The V gene lost 6 bases and the J gene lost 1 base, with 13 bases spanning the gap. This CDR3 has 14 residues. CDR1 is WSHSY, CDR2 SAAADI, per germline. This TCR derives from a male donor with ankylosing spondylitis or in good health (not recorded which). The genes are TRBV10-2 and TRBJ2-7; no definite D call. Sequencing was carried out using blood, either unsorted or a sorted T cell fraction (not recorded which). Here the CDR3 reads CASRGLDRSYEQYF. Written as DNA, the CDR3 is TGCGCCAGCAGGGGTTTGGACCGATCCTACGAGCAGTACTTC.